The 26 T cell receptor beta chains listed next were all sequenced from one sample in a study of cytomegalovirus exposure and HLA in healthy donors. Vbeta (60) and Jbeta (13) primers were used in the PCR. Assay: immunoSEQ multiplex PCR; the TCRdb copy retains only in-frame clones and omits some. Of 150,000 to 200,000 clones listed, 55% to 65% are singletons. Sequencing was performed on PBMCs. These receptors were collected from a man aged 40-49 years in good health and CMV-seronegative.

The chain joins TRBV11-2 to TRBJ2-7, with D perhaps matching TRBD1 (6 bases). Germline loops: CDR1 SGHAT, CDR2 FQNNGV. Between the trimmed V and J ends, which lost 5 bases and 0 bases, there was a span of 17 bases. This CDR3 spans 16 amino acids. CDR3 nucleotides: TGTGCCAGCAGCCGATCCGGGACACTGAGCTCCTACGAGCAGTACTTC. Translating gives CASSRSGTLSSYEQYF.

The chain joins TRBV19 to TRBJ1-5, with no clear D. CDR3 length: 14 amino acids. From germline, CDR1 is LNHDA and CDR2 SQIVND (reference sequence). The germline V and J ends were trimmed by 5 bases and 1 base, with 9 bases remaining between them. The CDR3 is CASSGPPSNQPQHF. The CDR3 DNA sequence: TGTGCCAGTAGTGGGCCCCCGAGCAATCAGCCCCAGCATTTT.

The chain carries TRBV12-5 and TRBJ1-4; no clear D gene. The CDR3 spans 15 residues. Per germline, CDR1 LGHNT and CDR2 FRNRAP. The germline V and J ends were trimmed by 2 bases and 4 bases, with 11 bases remaining between them. The CDR3 sequence is CASGLSRVFNEKLFF. The CDR3 nucleotides are TGTGCTAGTGGTTTGAGCCGGGTCTTTAATGAAAAACTGTTTTTT.

This chain links TRBV15 with TRBJ1-1; D uncertain. Germline V gives CDR1 LNHNV, CDR2 YYDKDF (reference sequence). V dropped 0 bases and J dropped 4 bases, with 9 bases sitting between them. The CDR3 extends over 14 amino acids. The CDR3 region is CATSRDPGITEAFF. As DNA, the CDR3 is TGTGCCACCAGCAGAGACCCAGGAATCACTGAAGCTTTCTTT.

The rearrangement links TRBV5-4 to TRBJ2-1, with 9 bases identical to TRBD1. The germline gives CDR1 SGHNT, CDR2 YYREEE (reference sequence). V shed 4 bases and J 6 bases; nucleotides not matched to a gene: 11. This CDR3 comprises 16 residues. The CDR3 nucleotides are TGTGCCAGCAGCGGATCCGGGACAGGGTTATTCAATGAGCAGTTCTTC. Amino acid sequence: CASSGSGTGLFNEQFF.

This clone has just a few counts. The rearrangement links TRBV11-3 to TRBJ1-1; 8 bases agree with TRBD1. The CDR3 runs to 18 residues. The germline gives CDR1 SGHNT, CDR2 YENEEA. J lost 1 base, V lost 5 bases, and 15 bases had no gene match. The CDR3 nucleotides are TGTGCCAGCAGCCAAAACACCGGGGACAGGACTTCGAACACTGAAGCTTTCTTT. Residues: CASSQNTGDRTSNTEAFF. The entire variable domain, with the rest obtained from reference TRBV11-3 and TRBJ1-1, is as follows: EAGVVQSPRYKIIEKKQPVAFWCNPISGHNTLYWYLQNLGQGPELLIRYENEEAVDDSQLPKDRFSAERLKGVDSTLKIQPAELGDSAVYLCASSQNTGDRTSNTEAFFGQGTRLTVV.

CDR3 DNA: TGCGCCAGCAGTGAGTGGGAGAACACCATATATTTT. It is translated as CASSEWENTIYF. The chain uses TRBV10-2 and TRBJ1-3; D unclear. V was shortened by 1 base and J by 7 bases, with 5 bases between the two germline ends. The CDR3 is 12 residues long. Germline V gene data show CDR1 as WSHSY and CDR2 as SAAADI.

This clone was detected only a few times. The chain uses TRBV6-6 and TRBJ2-1; no clear D gene. Germline loops: CDR1 MNHNY, CDR2 SVGAGI (reference sequence). The CDR3 sequence is 13 residues long. Trimming removed 6 bases from V and 5 bases from J, with 11 bases in between. CDR3 region: CASSYTRNNEQFF. The DNA of the CDR3 is TGTGCCAGCAGCTATACCCGAAACAATGAGCAGTTCTTC.

The chain links TRBV5-1 to TRBJ2-7; TRBD2 matches at 7 bases. The CDR3 is 15 amino acids. The V gene end was trimmed by 0 bases and the J gene end by 4 bases; junction bases not matched to a gene: 7. Germline CDR1 is SGHRS and CDR2 is YFSETQ. The CDR3 DNA sequence: TGCGCCAGCAGCTTGGAGGTGGGAGGGCCGTACGAGCAGTACTTC. It is translated as CASSLEVGGPYEQYF. Complete variable domain (other parts from reference TRBV5-1 and TRBJ2-7): KAGVTQTPRYLIKTRGQQVTLSCSPISGHRSVSWYQQTPGQGLQFLFEYFSETQRNKGNFPGRFSGRQFSNSRSEMNVSTLELGDSALYLCASSLEVGGPYEQYFGPGTRLTVT.

V usage is TRBV9 and J usage is TRBJ2-1; 12 nucleotides agree with TRBD2. In germline, CDR1 is SGDLS, CDR2 YYNGEE. This CDR3 spans 16 amino acids. After removal of 3 bases from V and 2 bases from J, the junction contained 3 bases not matched to a gene. CDR3 amino acids: CASSALAGGPYNEQFF. In DNA, the CDR3 is TGTGCCAGCAGCGCCCTAGCGGGAGGGCCCTACAATGAGCAGTTCTTC.

The V call is TRBV30, the J call TRBJ2-7; 7 bases are a match to TRBD1. The germline V gene has CDR1 GTSNPN and CDR2 SVGIG (reference sequence). The V segment lost 1 base and the J segment 3 bases; nucleotides outside the gene matches: 6. This CDR3 is 14 amino acids long. Here the CDR3 reads CAWSAGQELYEQYF. CDR3 bases: TGTGCCTGGAGTGCCGGACAGGAGCTCTACGAGCAGTACTTC.

Only a few counts were recorded for this clone. This chain connects TRBV6-1 to TRBJ2-5, with 11 bases that match TRBD2. V lost 1 base to trimming and J lost 3 bases; unmatched junction nucleotides: 10. CDR1 and CDR2 (germline): MNHNS, SASEGT. This CDR3 is 18 amino acids long. The CDR3 nucleotides read TGTGCCAGCAGTGAAGTTACTAGCGGGAGTCCCATAAAAGAGACCCAGTACTTC. The encoded protein is CASSEVTSGSPIKETQYF.

This clone showed up just a few times. The chain combines TRBV2 with TRBJ2-7; 9 bases agree with TRBD2. There are 14 residues in the CDR3. J lost 3 bases, V lost 4 bases, and 4 bases had no gene match. The germline CDR1 and CDR2 sequences are SNHLY and FYNNEI. This CDR3 is CASSAGSGSYEQYF. Here the CDR3 DNA reads TGTGCCAGCAGTGCGGGTAGCGGGAGCTACGAGCAGTACTTC.

The chain's CDR3 is CASSALLQETQYF. The CDR3 DNA follows: TGTGCCAGCAGTGCCTTACTCCAAGAGACCCAGTACTTC. The chain has TRBV27 and TRBJ2-5; D call uncertain. The CDR3 is 13 residues long. Deletions cut 5 bases from V and 1 base from J, with 8 bases between. Germline V CDR1 and CDR2: MNHEY, SMNVEV (reference sequence).

CDR3 sequence reads: CASSPWTDSNQPQHF. The CDR3 bases are TGTGCCAGCAGCCCCTGGACAGATAGCAATCAGCCCCAGCATTTT. The V gene is TRBV7-2, the J gene TRBJ1-5; D might be TRBD1 (6 bases). The V and J ends lost 5 bases and 0 bases respectively, with 11 bases between them. Germline loops: CDR1 SGHTA, CDR2 FQGNSA. The CDR3 totals 15 residues.

The V and J genes are TRBV25-1 and TRBJ2-1, with D possibly being TRBD2 (5 bases). CDR1 and CDR2 (germline): MGHDK, SYGVNS. Trimming pared 7 bases from V and 4 bases from J, leaving 11 bases between. The CDR3 runs to 13 residues. DNA for the CDR3: TGTGCCAGCAACGAGCGGAATTACAATGAGCAGTTCTTC. As protein: CASNERNYNEQFF.

This clone was seen a few times. J is TRBJ1-2 and V is TRBV5-4; possible D gene TRBD1, 5 bases. The CDR3 is 13 residues long. Germline CDR1 SGHNT, CDR2 YYREEE (reference sequence). The V and J ends lost 0 bases and 2 bases respectively, with 5 bases between them. CDR3 nucleotide sequence: TGTGCCAGCAGCTTGGGACAGAACTATGGCTACACCTTC. Protein product: CASSLGQNYGYTF.

The chain couples TRBV7-2 to TRBJ2-5; 7 bases align to TRBD1. The end of the DNA fits TRBJ2-7 better, so the J call may be wrong. In germline, CDR1 is SGHTA, CDR2 FQGNSA. The CDR3 extends over 14 amino acids. CDR3 in DNA: TGTGCCAGCAGCTGGACAGGAAGCTCCTACGAGCAGTACTTC. This gives the protein CASSWTGSSYEQYF.

This clone was seen only a few times. V and J are TRBV7-2 and TRBJ2-7, with TRBD2 identical over 11 bases. The germline CDR1 and CDR2 sequences are SGHTA and FQGNSA. The CDR3 extends over 15 amino acids. J gave up 5 bases and V 4 bases, and 7 bases lay outside the gene matches. The DNA of the CDR3 is TGTGCCAGCAGCTCCTTAGCGGGAGGGCTCGACGAGCAGTACTTC. Protein sequence: CASSSLAGGLDEQYF.

The chain is built from TRBV6-1 and TRBJ2-7; TRBD1 might be the D (6 bases). The CDR3 length is 16 residues. With 3 bases removed from V and 4 bases from J, the gap between germline ends came to 19 bases. CDR1 MNHNS and CDR2 SASEGT come from the germline V gene. The DNA for the CDR3 is TGTGCCAGCAGTGATTTGGGGGCCCGCGGATCGTACGAGCAGTACTTC. This codes for CASSDLGARGSYEQYF.

The chain employs TRBV29-1 and TRBJ1-2; D perhaps matches TRBD1 (5 bases). Germline CDR1 reads SQVTM; CDR2 reads ANQGSEA. This CDR3 is built from 12 residues. The ends were cut back, 6 bases at V and 1 base at J, with 9 bases in the middle. CDR3 amino acids: CSVVQVNYGYTF. The CDR3, as DNA: TGCAGCGTCGTACAGGTTAACTATGGCTACACCTTC. Full variable domain (missing parts from reference TRBV29-1 and TRBJ1-2): SAVISQKPSRDICQRGTSLTIQCQVDSQVTMMFWYRQQPGQSLTLIATANQGSEATYESGFVIDKFPISRPNLTFSTLTVSNMSPEDSSIYLCSVVQVNYGYTFGSGTRLTVV.

V is TRBV25-1 and J is TRBJ1-2; a possible D gene is TRBD1 (6 bases). CDR1 and CDR2 from the germline V gene are MGHDK and SYGVNS. The CDR3 loop spans 13 amino acids. Trimming cost V 4 bases and J 8 bases, with 14 bases left between them. Written as DNA, the CDR3 is TGTGCCAGCAGTGCCCAAGGACAGAGGGGCTACACCTTC. This translates into CASSAQGQRGYTF.

As regards this clone: The same CDR3 can be traced to other DNA sequences in this sample. The rearrangement links TRBV7-9 to TRBJ2-5; D unclear. Trimming pared 4 bases from V and 1 base from J, leaving 13 bases between. This CDR3 spans 15 amino acids. CDR1 is SEHNR and CDR2 is FQNEAQ in the germline V gene (reference sequence). CDR3 loop: CASSSRGSVQETQYF. CDR3 in DNA: TGTGCCAGCAGCTCGCGAGGTTCAGTCCAAGAGACCCAGTACTTC.

The chain uses TRBV5-4 and TRBJ1-1; D remains ambiguous. V lost 0 bases and J 0 bases, leaving 6 bases between the germline ends. Germline-derived CDR1 and CDR2 are SGHNT and YYREEE (reference sequence). This CDR3 spans 14 amino acids. The CDR3 DNA is TGTGCCAGCAGCTTGGGGAGTATGAACACTGAAGCTTTCTTT. This codes for CASSLGSMNTEAFF.

V usage is TRBV5-1 and J usage is TRBJ1-1; TRBD1 matches at 8 bases. J lost 1 base, V lost 6 bases, and 5 bases had no gene match. CDR3 length: 14 residues. Germline CDR1 SGHRS, CDR2 YFSETQ. The CDR3 reads CASKDRVQNTEAFF. CDR3 in DNA: TGCGCCAGCAAGGACAGGGTACAGAACACTGAAGCTTTCTTT.

V gene TRBV9 combines with J gene TRBJ2-3, with no clear D. Germline V gene lookup returns CDR1 SGDLS and CDR2 YYNGEE. The CDR3 extends over 13 amino acids. The V gene lost 2 bases and the J gene lost 2 bases, with 6 bases spanning the gap. The CDR3 is CASSVTNTDTQYF. DNA of the CDR3: TGTGCCAGCAGCGTTACTAACACAGATACGCAGTATTTT.